A selection of T cell receptor beta chains follows, all from one sample in a study of CD8 T cells in Susac syndrome. Each CDR3 protein is one row after TCRdb ran MiXCR on the immunoSEQ multiplex PCR reads. The table records around 140,000 distinct CDR3 sequences, approximately 95% of them present only once. Input material: CD4+ T cells from PBMCs. The source is a human donor in good health. The CDR3 runs from the conserved cysteine through the conserved F or W. A D gene is named only where the DNA matches it firmly. A clone size is listed for some rows: how often the clone was seen (once, few, many), or a class if it is expanded.

V: TRBV12-3/TRBV12-4
size: -
J: TRBJ1-5
D: -
CDR3: CASTRQGLGQPQHF
DNA: TGTGCCAGCACCAGGCAAGGATTGGGTCAGCCCCAGCATTTT

V: TRBV12-5
size: -
J: TRBJ2-7
D: TRBD2
CDR3: CASGLQRDF
DNA: TGTGCTAGTGGCCTCCAGCGGGACTTT

V: TRBV5-4
size: -
J: TRBJ2-1
D: -
CDR3: CASSRGGRAQGYNEQFF
DNA: TGTGCCAGCAGCCGGGGAGGGAGGGCCCAGGGGTACAATGAGCAGTTCTTC

V: TRBV11-2
size: -
J: TRBJ2-1
D: -
CDR3: CASSPGASRYNEQFF
DNA: TGTGCCAGCAGCCCTGGGGCTAGCCGCTACAATGAGCAGTTCTTC

V: TRBV5-6
size: -
J: TRBJ2-5
D: -
CDR3: CASSFGLSQETQYF
DNA: TGTGCCAGCAGCTTCGGTCTCAGCCAAGAGACCCAGTACTTC

V: TRBV20-1
size: -
J: TRBJ2-1
D: TRBD2
CDR3: CSAPLAGEVLNEQFF
DNA: TGCAGTGCTCCCCTTGCGGGAGAGGTCTTAAATGAGCAGTTCTTC

V: TRBV19
size: -
J: TRBJ2-3
D: -
CDR3: CASSITYNPVGADTQYF
DNA: TGTGCCAGTAGTATAACCTACAACCCGGTCGGGGCAGATACGCAGTATTTT

V: TRBV12-3/TRBV12-4
size: few
J: TRBJ2-3
D: -
CDR3: CASSFGGSTDTQYF
DNA: TGTGCCAGCAGTTTTGGGGGGAGCACAGATACGCAGTATTTT

V: TRBV9
size: -
J: TRBJ1-1
D: -
CDR3: CASSVGSGEAFF
DNA: TGTGCCAGCAGCGTGGGGTCGGGTGAAGCTTTCTTT

V: TRBV5-4
size: -
J: TRBJ2-5
D: -
CDR3: CASSRSKETQYF
DNA: TGTGCCAGCAGCCGTTCCAAAGAGACCCAGTACTTC

V: TRBV7-2
size: -
J: TRBJ2-1
D: -
CDR3: CASSLLGFYNEQFF
DNA: TGTGCCAGCAGCTTATTGGGTTTTTACAATGAGCAGTTCTTC

V: TRBV7-9
size: few
J: TRBJ1-5
D: -
CDR3: CASSLGQNQPQHF
DNA: TGTGCCAGCAGCCTGGGGCAAAATCAGCCCCAGCATTTT

V: TRBV7-9
size: -
J: TRBJ2-3
D: -
CDR3: CASSLEGGRGTDTQYF
DNA: TGTGCCAGCAGCTTAGAAGGGGGACGAGGCACAGATACGCAGTATTTT

V: TRBV7-2
size: -
J: TRBJ1-2
D: -
CDR3: CASSLTRNYGYTF
DNA: TGTGCCAGCAGCTTAACGAGGAACTATGGCTACACCTTC

V: TRBV29-1
size: -
J: TRBJ2-5
D: -
CDR3: CSAGTPQETQYF
DNA: TGCAGCGCCGGGACACCCCAAGAGACCCAGTACTTC

V: TRBV7-8
size: -
J: TRBJ2-5
D: -
CDR3: CASSLGRSEETQYF
DNA: TGTGCCAGCAGCTTAGGAAGGTCTGAGGAGACCCAGTACTTC

V: TRBV20-1
size: -
J: TRBJ2-3
D: TRBD2
CDR3: CSALDLGGSTDTQYF
DNA: TGCAGTGCCCTCGACCTTGGCGGGAGTACAGATACGCAGTATTTT

V: TRBV5-1
size: -
J: TRBJ2-5
D: -
CDR3: CASSLDGVAQYF
DNA: TGCGCCAGCAGCTTGGACGGGGTGGCCCAGTACTTC

V: TRBV2
size: -
J: TRBJ2-5
D: TRBD2
CDR3: CASTGLADQETQYF
DNA: TGTGCCAGCACTGGACTAGCGGACCAAGAGACCCAGTACTTC

V: TRBV20-1
size: -
J: TRBJ2-3
D: TRBD2
CDR3: CSARSASGRSDTQYF
DNA: TGCAGTGCTAGATCGGCTAGCGGGAGGTCAGATACGCAGTATTTT

V: TRBV20-1
size: once
J: TRBJ1-1
D: -
CDR3: CSASVPGRAEAFF
DNA: TGCAGTGCTAGCGTCCCGGGAAGGGCTGAAGCTTTCTTT

V: TRBV5-4
size: once
J: TRBJ2-1
D: -
CDR3: CASSLRDLLHNEQFF
DNA: TGTGCCAGCAGCTTGAGAGATCTACTACACAATGAGCAGTTCTTC

V: TRBV7-9
size: -
J: TRBJ1-1
D: -
CDR3: CASSPEGIGREAFF
DNA: TGTGCCAGCAGCCCCGAAGGGATTGGGCGTGAAGCTTTCTTT

V: TRBV2
size: -
J: TRBJ2-5
D: -
CDR3: CASMAFGRTQYF
DNA: TGTGCCAGCATGGCCTTTGGAAGAACCCAGTACTTC

V: TRBV7-2
size: -
J: TRBJ2-1
D: -
CDR3: CASSPLGQQFF
DNA: TGTGCCAGCAGCCCCCTGGGACAGCAGTTCTTC

V: TRBV7-6
size: -
J: TRBJ2-7
D: -
CDR3: CASSLRDLNYEQYF
DNA: TGTGCCAGCAGCTTACGGGACCTAAACTACGAGCAGTACTTC

V: TRBV7-6
size: once
J: TRBJ2-7
D: TRBD1
CDR3: CASSPGSNRGMNEQYF
DNA: TGTGCCAGCAGCCCGGGATCTAACAGGGGGATGAACGAGCAGTACTTC

V: TRBV29-1
size: -
J: TRBJ1-1
D: -
CDR3: CSVNGNTEAFF
DNA: TGCAGCGTTAACGGTAACACTGAAGCTTTCTTT

V: TRBV2
size: -
J: TRBJ1-2
D: -
CDR3: CASSEGGTSYGYTF
DNA: TGTGCCAGCAGTGAAGGGGGGACAAGCTATGGCTACACCTTC

V: TRBV18
size: -
J: TRBJ2-2
D: -
CDR3: CASSPIHQGTGELFF
DNA: TGTGCCAGCTCACCAATTCATCAAGGTACCGGGGAGCTGTTTTTT

V: TRBV6-1
size: -
J: TRBJ2-5
D: TRBD1
CDR3: CASSEARGPGTGAGRRETQYF
DNA: TGTGCCAGCAGTGAAGCTCGGGGACCCGGGACAGGAGCGGGCAGGAGAGAGACCCAGTACTTC

V: TRBV20-1
size: once
J: TRBJ2-5
D: -
CDR3: CSARLGLPTGAQYF
DNA: TGCAGTGCTAGACTGGGACTCCCGACGGGGGCCCAGTACTTC

V: TRBV5-6
size: -
J: TRBJ2-3
D: TRBD2
CDR3: CASSPYLSGRAGDTQYF
DNA: TGTGCCAGCAGCCCCTACTTGAGCGGGAGGGCCGGAGATACGCAGTATTTT

V: TRBV29-1
size: -
J: TRBJ2-4
D: -
CDR3: CSVAASESNQYF
DNA: TGCAGCGTTGCCGCTAGCGAATCTAATCAGTACTTC

V: TRBV12-3/TRBV12-4
size: -
J: TRBJ1-5
D: -
CDR3: CASRAGDISNQPQHF
DNA: TGTGCCAGCAGGGCAGGGGATATTAGCAATCAGCCCCAGCATTTT

V: TRBV20-1
size: -
J: TRBJ2-3
D: -
CDR3: CSGKRGARTDTQYF
DNA: TGCAGTGGGAAGAGGGGCGCCCGCACAGATACGCAGTATTTT

V: TRBV12-3/TRBV12-4
size: -
J: TRBJ2-3
D: -
CDR3: CASSLKGDTQYF
DNA: TGTGCCAGCAGTTTGAAAGGCGATACGCAGTATTTT

V: TRBV14
size: -
J: TRBJ2-3
D: TRBD2
CDR3: CASSQGQRGGRRTDTQYF
DNA: TGTGCCAGCAGCCAAGGGCAGAGGGGCGGGAGACGCACAGATACGCAGTATTTT

V: TRBV19
size: -
J: TRBJ1-1
D: -
CDR3: CASSIPGLNTEAFF
DNA: TGTGCCAGTAGTATCCCAGGGTTGAACACTGAAGCTTTCTTT

V: TRBV19
size: -
J: TRBJ2-5
D: -
CDR3: CASSIGGGSSTQYF
DNA: TGTGCCAGTAGTATCGGAGGCGGATCTTCGACCCAGTACTTC

V: TRBV12-3/TRBV12-4
size: -
J: TRBJ2-2
D: TRBD1
CDR3: CASSYRGIGELFF
DNA: TGTGCCAGCAGTTACAGGGGGATCGGGGAGCTGTTTTTT

V: TRBV27
size: -
J: TRBJ1-5
D: -
CDR3: CASSLIGGVNQPQHF
DNA: TGTGCCAGCAGTTTAATCGGGGGTGTCAATCAGCCCCAGCATTTT

V: TRBV3-1
size: -
J: TRBJ2-1
D: TRBD2
CDR3: CASSQGKRLAGDNEQFF
DNA: TGTGCCAGCAGCCAAGGAAAAAGACTAGCGGGAGACAATGAGCAGTTCTTC

V: TRBV18
size: -
J: TRBJ2-5
D: -
CDR3: CASSTGQETQYF
DNA: TGTGCCAGCTCAACAGGACAAGAGACCCAGTACTTC

V: TRBV30
size: -
J: TRBJ2-2
D: -
CDR3: CAWSELGWNTGELFF
DNA: TGTGCCTGGAGTGAGTTAGGGTGGAACACCGGGGAGCTGTTTTTT

V: TRBV7-2
size: -
J: TRBJ2-7
D: TRBD2
CDR3: CASSSVGGGPHEQYF
DNA: TGTGCCAGCAGCTCAGTCGGGGGAGGGCCCCACGAGCAGTACTTC

V: TRBV5-4
size: -
J: TRBJ2-2
D: -
CDR3: CASSLVGRGTGELFF
DNA: TGTGCCAGCAGCTTAGTCGGGAGAGGGACCGGGGAGCTGTTTTTT

V: TRBV12-5
size: -
J: TRBJ1-3
D: -
CDR3: CASGYSGNTIYF
DNA: TGTGCTAGTGGTTACTCAGGAAACACCATATATTTT

V: TRBV18
size: few
J: TRBJ2-7
D: TRBD1
CDR3: CASSPRQGEQYF
DNA: TGTGCCAGCTCACCCAGACAGGGCGAGCAGTACTTC

V: TRBV20-1
size: -
J: TRBJ1-2
D: -
CDR3: CSARDNRRPDNYGYTF
DNA: TGCAGTGCTAGAGATAACAGGCGGCCCGATAACTATGGCTACACCTTC

V: TRBV14
size: -
J: TRBJ1-4
D: TRBD1
CDR3: CASSQGTGGQGASWKEKLFF
DNA: TGTGCCAGCAGCCAAGGGACTGGGGGACAGGGGGCCAGTTGGAAGGAAAAACTGTTTTTT

V: TRBV5-4
size: -
J: TRBJ2-1
D: -
CDR3: CASSGADYNEQFF
DNA: TGTGCCAGCAGCGGGGCCGACTACAATGAGCAGTTCTTC

V: TRBV18
size: -
J: TRBJ1-1
D: TRBD1
CDR3: CASSREAGQMPEAFF
DNA: TGTGCCAGCTCACGCGAGGCGGGACAGATGCCTGAAGCTTTCTTT

V: TRBV20-1
size: -
J: TRBJ2-1
D: TRBD2
CDR3: CSARRASGKNEQFF
DNA: TGCAGTGCTAGGCGGGCTAGCGGGAAAAATGAGCAGTTCTTC

V: TRBV20-1
size: -
J: TRBJ1-2
D: -
CDR3: CSAPPGRNYGYTF
DNA: TGCAGTGCTCCCCCGGGGAGGAACTATGGCTACACCTTC

V: TRBV12-3/TRBV12-4
size: -
J: TRBJ2-4
D: TRBD2
CDR3: CASSFQAGLAEKNIQYF
DNA: TGTGCCAGCAGTTTCCAAGCAGGGCTAGCGGAGAAAAACATTCAGTACTTC

V: TRBV12-3/TRBV12-4
size: -
J: TRBJ1-2
D: -
CDR3: CASSFLAEGSGYTF
DNA: TGTGCCAGCAGTTTTCTGGCGGAGGGAAGTGGCTACACCTTC

V: TRBV30
size: -
J: TRBJ1-4
D: -
CDR3: CAWSRGVEEKLFF
DNA: TGTGCCTGGAGCAGGGGTGTGGAGGAAAAACTGTTTTTT

V: TRBV7-9
size: -
J: TRBJ2-1
D: TRBD2
CDR3: CASSHRLAGGSYNEQFF
DNA: TGTGCCAGCAGCCACCGACTAGCGGGAGGCTCCTACAATGAGCAGTTCTTC

V: TRBV6-1
size: -
J: TRBJ2-2
D: -
CDR3: CASSEPFGGELFF
DNA: TGTGCCAGCAGTGAACCCTTCGGCGGGGAGCTGTTTTTT